These 17 T cell receptor beta chains came from one sample sequenced in a study of blood T cells in healthy people across ages. The second PCR ran roughly 6 to 11 cycles with a sample-barcoded 5' primer and J-beta primers. Each CDR3 protein gets one entry after TCRdb re-called the 5' RACE reads with MiXCR. The sample lists fewer than 2,000,000 distinct CDR3 sequences, about 39% occurring once. The sample was blood. The origin of the receptors is a human donor in good health.

The rearrangement joins TRBV15 to TRBJ1-1; no reliable D call. The CDR3 has 15 residues. The V gene lost 0 bases and the J gene lost 0 bases, with 8 bases spanning the gap. Germline V gene sequence: CDR1 LNHNV, CDR2 YYDKDF (reference sequence). The CDR3 DNA reads as TGTGCCACCAGCAGAGATATGGGTATGAACACTGAAGCTTTCTTT. Its translation: CATSRDMGMNTEAFF.

This chain connects TRBV19 to TRBJ2-7, with D possibly matching TRBD2 (6 bases). V was clipped by 0 bases and J by 2 bases, with 8 bases between them. This CDR3 contains 14 residues. Per germline, CDR1 LNHDA and CDR2 SQIVND (reference sequence). CDR3 DNA sequence: TGTGCCAGTAGTATAGATGCGGGACCCTACGAGCAGTACTTC. As protein: CASSIDAGPYEQYF.

The rearrangement links TRBV19 to TRBJ2-5; 10 nucleotides align to TRBD1. This CDR3 comprises 16 residues. CDR1 is LNHDA, CDR2 SQIVND, per germline (reference sequence). V shed 1 base and J 4 bases; nucleotides not matched to a gene: 6. The CDR3 nucleotides are TGTGCCAGTAGTATAGGGGACAGGGGTTACGGAGAGACCCAGTACTTC. Residues: CASSIGDRGYGETQYF.

The chain is built from TRBV18 and TRBJ2-5; 7 bases are a match to TRBD2. From germline, CDR1 is KGHSH and CDR2 LQKENI. The CDR3 has 15 amino acids. V gave up 2 bases and J gave up 11 bases; unmatched junction bases: 14. The CDR3 bases are TGTGCCAGCTCACCATCCCGCGGGGGACTGGGGGAGCAGTACTTC. This encodes CASSPSRGGLGEQYF.

This clonotype appeared once. A read error is possible here, since a much larger clone lies one base away. This chain uses TRBV7-2 with TRBJ1-2, with TRBD1 as a possible D gene (6 bases). The CDR3 is 12 amino acids. V gave up 3 bases and J gave up 10 bases, with 12 bases separating them. Germline CDR1 and CDR2: SGHTA and FQGNSA. The CDR3 DNA reads TGTGCCAGCAGCTTCTCAGGGGATGACTACACCTTC. It translates to CASSFSGDDYTF.

This clonotype was seen a handful of times. The CDR3 DNA is TGTGCCAGCAGCCGGACAGGACCTTATAGCAATCAGCCCCAGCATTTT. This sequence encodes CASSRTGPYSNQPQHF. V is TRBV7-9 and J is TRBJ1-5, with 7 bases fitting TRBD1. The CDR3 spans 16 residues. Trimming took 5 bases from V and 0 from J; bases not matched to a gene: 7. Germline CDR1 and CDR2: SEHNR and FQNEAQ (reference sequence).

This clonotype was observed a few times. V gene TRBV6-2 or TRBV6-3 combines with J gene TRBJ1-2, with D possibly being TRBD1 (6 bases). Germline CDR1 and CDR2: MNHEY and SVGEGT. V lost 7 bases and J 7 bases, leaving 16 bases between the germline ends. The CDR3 is 13 amino acids. This chain's CDR3 is CASMMGGASGYTF. The CDR3 DNA follows: TGTGCCAGCATGATGGGGGGCGCGAGTGGCTACACCTTC.

J is TRBJ2-7 and V is TRBV5-1, with unresolved D. Trimming removed 0 bases from V and 9 bases from J, with 13 bases in between. This CDR3 comprises 13 residues. CDR1 is SGHRS and CDR2 is YFSETQ in the germline V gene. CDR3 sequence reads: CASSLDPGLVQYF. CDR3 bases: TGCGCCAGCAGCTTGGATCCAGGTCTTGTGCAGTACTTC.

V is TRBV6-1 and J is TRBJ2-1; 10 bases fit TRBD2. The CDR3 is 14 amino acids. J was trimmed by 6 bases and V by 2 bases; bases with no gene match: 1. Germline CDR1 is MNHNS and CDR2 is SASEGT. The CDR3 here is CASSERLAGNEQFF. CDR3 DNA: TGTGCCAGCAGTGAAAGACTAGCGGGCAATGAGCAGTTCTTC.

This chain uses TRBV9 with TRBJ2-1; D is unresolved. Trimming took off 9 bases at V and 10 bases at J, with 17 bases between the two ends. In germline, CDR1 is SGDLS, CDR2 YYNGEE. This CDR3 contains 12 residues. The CDR3 here is CANTEGTYEQFF. DNA of the CDR3: TGTGCCAACACTGAAGGAACCTACGAGCAGTTCTTC.

The chain recombines TRBV20-1 with TRBJ2-5; the D is unclear. V was shortened by 3 bases and J by 1 base, with 30 bases between the two germline ends. The CDR3 spans 20 residues. Germline V gene sequence: CDR1 DFQATT, CDR2 SNEGSKA (reference sequence). DNA for the CDR3: TGCAGTGCTAGGGGGAAGATTGGAAGTAAACGAACCCCGTTCCAAGAGACCCAGTACTTC. It encodes CSARGKIGSKRTPFQETQYF.

This clonotype was recorded a few times. The DNA for the CDR3 is TGTGCCAGCAGCTTACAAGGGCGGGATTCACCCCTCCACTTT. Protein sequence: CASSLQGRDSPLHF. The chain couples TRBV7-9 to TRBJ1-6; D ambiguous. The CDR3 spans 14 residues. Trimming stripped 2 bases from V and 8 bases from J, with 10 bases between. The germline V gene encodes CDR1 SEHNR and CDR2 FQNEAQ (reference sequence). The complete variable domain, with remaining parts taken from reference TRBV7-9 and TRBJ1-6, reads DTGVSQNPRHKITKRGQNVTFRCDPISEHNRLYWYRQTLGQGPEFLTYFQNEAQLEKSRLLSDRFSAERPKGSFSTLEIQRTEQGDSAMYLCASSLQGRDSPLHFGNGTRLTVT.

This chain uses TRBV27 with TRBJ1-5; possible D gene TRBD1, 6 bases. This CDR3 spans 14 amino acids. The germline V gene encodes CDR1 MNHEY and CDR2 SMNVEV (reference sequence). V gave up 5 bases and J gave up 7 bases, with 15 bases separating them. For the CDR3, the DNA is TGTGCCAGCAGTGCACAGGGAGTCCGGCAGCCCCAGCATTTT. Translated, it gives CASSAQGVRQPQHF.

The sample holds a few counts of this clonotype. The junction shows a germline mismatch at one end, possibly a read error. The chain is built from TRBV5-1 and TRBJ2-6, with D perhaps matching TRBD1 (5 bases). The CDR3 covers 15 residues. Looked up from germline, CDR1 is SGHRS and CDR2 is YFSETQ. For the CDR3, the DNA is TGTGCCAGCAGCTCCAGGGAAAGTGGGGCCAACGTCCTGACTTTC. Residues: CASSSRESGANVLTF.

The J gene is TRBJ2-1, the V gene TRBV7-2, with TRBD1 as a possible D gene (5 bases). Germline CDR1 is SGHTA and CDR2 is FQGNSA. The V gene lost 0 bases and the J gene lost 2 bases, with 14 bases spanning the gap. The CDR3 totals 17 residues. This chain's CDR3 is CASSLALPAGTYNEQFF. The DNA for the CDR3 is TGTGCCAGCAGCTTAGCTCTTCCGGCAGGGACCTACAATGAGCAGTTCTTC. The full variable domain, rest sourced from reference TRBV7-2 and TRBJ2-1, is GAGVSQSPSNKVTEKGKDVELRCDPISGHTALYWYRQSLGQGLEFLIYFQGNSAPDKSGLPSDRFSAERTGGSVSTLTIQRTQQEDSAVYLCASSLALPAGTYNEQFFGPGTRLTVL.

This clonotype has only one observation. A much larger clone is a single base away; this may be a read error. The V gene is TRBV4-3, the J gene TRBJ2-3; 9 bases agree with TRBD1. CDR3 length: 15 amino acids. Germline CDR1 is LGHNA and CDR2 is YSLEER. The chain's CDR3 is CTSSQDGTGSDTQYF. The CDR3 nucleotides read TGCACCAGCAGCCAAGACGGGACAGGGTCAGATACGCAGTATTTT.

The chain recombines TRBV20-1 with TRBJ2-4, with D hard to call. Germline V lookup: CDR1 DFQATT, CDR2 SNEGSKA (reference sequence). Trimming left V 3 bases short and J 9 bases short, with 6 bases between. The CDR3 totals 10 residues. The CDR3 DNA is TGCAGTGCTAGTGTGGGCATTCAGTACTTC. This gives the protein CSASVGIQYF.